There are a few counts of the clone carrying this T cell receptor (beta chain). This record belongs to a study of cytomegalovirus exposure and HLA in healthy donors. PCR amplification relied on 60 Vbeta primers (plus 13 Jbeta primers). The protocol was immunoSEQ multiplex PCR, while the TCRdb copy is restricted to in-frame clones and leaves out a portion. The data hold fewer than 110,000 clones, with approximately 79% observed a single time. Germline loops: CDR1 MNHEY, CDR2 SVGAGI. V lost 5 bases, J lost 8 bases, and 5 bases stayed unmatched. The CDR3 is 13 amino acids. The sequenced material came from PBMCs. The clonotype was recovered from a woman in her 40s in good health and CMV-seropositive. The chain has TRBV6-5 and TRBJ1-1, with TRBD1 matching over 10 bases. Here the CDR3 DNA reads TGTGCCAGCAGTCCGAGACAGGGGGCCGAAGCTTTCTTT. It yields the protein CASSPRQGAEAFF.